The 24 T cell receptor beta chains listed next were all sequenced from one sample in a study of T cells in Graves' hyperthyroidism and ophthalmopathy. The CDR3 regions of TCR beta were amplified from RNA transcripts. HTBI primers were used for first-round RT-PCR of the TCR CDR3. TCRdb fed the multiplex PCR reads into MiXCR, producing one record per CDR3 protein. The sample holds 110,000 to 150,000 distinct CDR3 sequences, 22% seen once. Sequencing used blood. All receptors derive from a woman in her forties or fifties with Graves' hyperthyroidism that later progressed to Graves' ophthalmopathy.

This clonotype was observed at least ten times. V and J are TRBV7-9 and TRBJ1-2, with no clear D. V lost 3 bases, J lost 7 bases, and 9 bases lay in between. There are 12 residues in the CDR3. Germline lookup yields CDR1 SEHNR and CDR2 FQNEAQ (reference sequence). The CDR3 bases are TGTGCCAGCAGCTTGCTTATCAGTGGCTACACCTTC. It yields the protein CASSLLISGYTF.

The rearrangement uses TRBV24-1 and TRBJ2-1; TRBD2 matches 8 bases. The CDR3 extends over 17 amino acids. V lost 7 bases, J lost 4 bases, and 14 bases stayed unmatched. Per the germline V gene, CDR1 is KGHDR and CDR2 is SFDVKD. CDR3: CATSPRSGRTEYNEQFF. The CDR3 DNA sequence: TGTGCCACCAGCCCCCGCAGCGGGAGAACGGAATACAATGAGCAGTTCTTC.

This clonotype has a count of ten or more. V usage is TRBV11-2 and J usage is TRBJ2-7; D is unclear. Germline CDR1 and CDR2: SGHAT and FQNNGV. The germline V and J ends were trimmed by 5 bases and 0 bases, with 14 bases remaining between them. The CDR3 is 15 amino acids. DNA for the CDR3: TGTGCCAGCAGCGTTGGGCGCAGTGGCTCCTACGAGCAGTACTTC. It specifies CASSVGRSGSYEQYF.

The rearrangement links TRBV18 to TRBJ2-7; D remains ambiguous. The V gene's germline CDR1 is KGHSH and CDR2 LQKENI. Trimming took off 4 bases at V and 0 bases at J, with 19 bases between the two ends. The CDR3 totals 17 residues. In DNA form, the CDR3 reads TGTGCCAGCTCACACACCCCCTCCGGTGCGGCCTCCTACGAGCAGTACTTC. Protein: CASSHTPSGAASYEQYF.

This rearrangement joins TRBV14 to TRBJ1-2, with no clear D. The CDR3 is made up of 14 amino acids. Trimming took off 1 base at V and 3 bases at J, with 9 bases between the two ends. Per germline, CDR1 SGHDN and CDR2 FVKESK. The CDR3 sequence: CASSQAPGDYGYTF. The CDR3 nucleotides read TGTGCCAGCAGCCAAGCCCCCGGGGACTATGGCTACACCTTC.

A few counts support this clonotype. The J gene is TRBJ2-2, the V gene TRBV9, with TRBD1 as a possible D gene (6 bases). The V end lost 4 bases, the J end lost 0 bases, and 13 bases lay between the germline ends. Germline CDR1 SGDLS, CDR2 YYNGEE. CDR3 length: 16 amino acids. The CDR3 loop reads CASSSGQLANTGELFF. The CDR3 DNA reads as TGTGCCAGCAGCTCCGGACAGCTCGCGAACACCGGGGAGCTGTTTTTT.

The chain recombines TRBV19 with TRBJ2-1; maybe TRBD2 (6 bases). Germline V gene lookup returns CDR1 LNHDA and CDR2 SQIVND (reference sequence). Trimming removed 4 bases from V and 0 bases from J, with 13 bases in between. The CDR3 extends over 16 amino acids. DNA for the CDR3: TGTGCCAGTAGTACTTCGGGGAGGAGCTCCTACAATGAGCAGTTCTTC. It codes for CASSTSGRSSYNEQFF.

This sequence joins TRBV12-3 or TRBV12-4 and TRBJ2-7; 10 nucleotides agree with TRBD1. The CDR3 is made up of 15 amino acids. With 5 bases clipped from V and 3 bases from J, the junction kept 7 bases outside the gene matches. The CDR3 spells CASSVMTGGYYEQYF. The DNA for the CDR3 is TGTGCCAGCAGTGTAATGACAGGGGGCTACTACGAGCAGTACTTC.

Many counts were recorded for this clonotype. The gene calls are TRBV28 and TRBJ2-3; D not certain. Per germline, CDR1 MDHEN and CDR2 SYDVKM. This CDR3 is 12 amino acids long. V lost 4 bases, J lost 3 bases, and 5 bases lay in between. The CDR3 region is CASSYTTDTQYF. In DNA form, the CDR3 reads TGTGCCAGCAGTTACACTACAGATACGCAGTATTTT.

The rearrangement uses TRBV11-2 and TRBJ1-5; D perhaps matches TRBD1 (6 bases). V lost 5 bases to trimming and J lost 5 bases, with 10 bases between them. CDR3 length: 13 residues. CDR1 and CDR2 (germline): SGHAT, FQNNGV. CDR3 nucleotides: TGTGCCAGCAGCCAGGGGAGGTATCAGCCCCAGCATTTT. Its protein is CASSQGRYQPQHF.

This clonotype occurred many times. The chain combines TRBV12-3 or TRBV12-4 with TRBJ1-1; D gene uncertain. Trimming left V 3 bases short and J 1 base short, with 6 bases between. This CDR3 has 13 amino acids. This CDR3 reads CASSLFANTEAFF. DNA for the CDR3: TGTGCCAGCAGTTTGTTTGCGAACACTGAAGCTTTCTTT.

This clonotype appeared many times. V and J are TRBV20-1 and TRBJ1-2; TRBD1 matches 9 bases. Losses at the gene ends were 7 bases for V and 4 bases for J; bases not matched to a gene: 7. Germline V gene lookup returns CDR1 DFQATT and CDR2 SNEGSKA (reference sequence). This CDR3 comprises 13 residues. CDR3 in DNA: TGCAGTGACAATACAGGGGGCTCCTATGGCTACACCTTC. It translates to CSDNTGGSYGYTF.

Only a few counts were recorded for this clonotype. V and J are TRBV20-1 and TRBJ2-3; D call uncertain. CDR1 is DFQATT, CDR2 SNEGSKA, per germline (reference sequence). The CDR3 contains 14 residues. The germline V and J ends were trimmed by 3 bases and 0 bases, with 10 bases remaining between them. The DNA of the CDR3 is TGCAGTGCTAGGTCACTTGGGAGCACAGATACGCAGTATTTT. Its protein is CSARSLGSTDTQYF.

V is TRBV6-2 or TRBV6-3 and J is TRBJ2-2; D gene ambiguous. The V and J ends lost 6 bases and 4 bases respectively, with 9 bases between them. The CDR3 covers 13 residues. Germline-derived CDR1 and CDR2 are MNHEY and SVGEGT. The CDR3 loop reads CASRGPFTGELFF. CDR3 DNA: TGTGCCAGCAGGGGTCCCTTCACCGGGGAGCTGTTTTTT.

Remarks on this clonotype: An end of the junction does not agree with germline; a read error may underlie this. This chain uses TRBV20-1 with TRBJ2-5, with TRBD1 matching 7 bases. This CDR3 region has 12 residues. In germline, CDR1 is DFQATT, CDR2 SNEGSKA (reference sequence). The CDR3 nucleotides read TGCAGTCCTAGACCAGGGGGTGAGACCCAGTACTTC. Encoded protein: CSPRPGGETQYF.

This clonotype was observed many times. The V call is TRBV12-3 or TRBV12-4, the J call TRBJ1-1; no reliable D call. CDR3 length: 14 amino acids. Trimming left V 3 bases short and J 2 bases short, with 10 bases between. CDR3 sequence (DNA): TGTGCCAGCAGTTTTTCGGGGTCTAACACTGAAGCTTTCTTT. Protein sequence: CASSFSGSNTEAFF.

A few counts support this clonotype. V and J are TRBV7-8 and TRBJ2-7, with TRBD2 identical over 7 bases. Per germline, CDR1 SGHVS and CDR2 FQNEAQ. The CDR3 consists of 13 residues. J gave up 6 bases and V 0 bases, and 2 bases lay outside the gene matches. CDR3 nucleotide sequence: TGTGCCAGCAGCTTAGCGGGGAGGGGCGAGCAGTACTTC. It yields the protein CASSLAGRGEQYF.

This clonotype showed up many times. This chain uses TRBV11-2 with TRBJ2-1; 8 bases agree with TRBD2. The CDR3 extends over 14 amino acids. In germline, CDR1 is SGHAT, CDR2 FQNNGV. Trimming took 2 bases from V and 8 from J; bases not matched to a gene: 5. For the CDR3, the DNA is TGTGCCAGCAGCTTATTGGGTAGCGGGGATGAGCAGTTCTTC. Its protein product is CASSLLGSGDEQFF.

This clonotype was seen many times. The chain uses TRBV12-3 or TRBV12-4 and TRBJ1-3, with D uncertain. Trimming cost V 6 bases and J 4 bases, with 13 bases left between them. The CDR3 extends over 14 amino acids. The CDR3 loop is CASREARRGNTIYF. As DNA, the CDR3 is TGTGCCAGCAGGGAGGCTAGAAGAGGAAACACCATATATTTT.

This clonotype was detected ten times or more. The CDR3 loop reads CASSLGGPDTQYF. CDR3 coding DNA: TGTGCCAGCAGTTTGGGGGGTCCAGATACGCAGTATTTT. V is TRBV12-3 or TRBV12-4 and J is TRBJ2-3; D may be TRBD2 (6 bases). V lost 3 bases and J lost 4, with 8 bases in between. CDR3 length: 13 amino acids.

This clonotype came up many times. The genes are TRBV6-1 and TRBJ2-3; 11 nucleotides line up with TRBD2. The CDR3 contains 17 residues. The junction had 10 bases not matched to a gene; V was cut back by 4 bases and J by 4 bases. CDR1 is MNHNS and CDR2 is SASEGT in the germline V gene. CDR3 bases: TGTGCCAGCAGTGTTGGACTGCTAGCGGGAGGTCCAGATACGCAGTATTTT. Protein sequence: CASSVGLLAGGPDTQYF.

Many counts were recorded for this clonotype. The genes are TRBV20-1 and TRBJ2-4; D is possibly TRBD2 (6 bases). Germline assignment: CDR1 DFQATT and CDR2 SNEGSKA (reference sequence). The V end was cut by 4 bases, the J end by 3 bases, with 7 bases between. CDR3 size: 12 residues. The CDR3 spells CSATSDKNIQYF. The CDR3 DNA reads as TGCAGTGCTACTAGCGACAAAAACATTCAGTACTTC.

V usage is TRBV25-1 and J usage is TRBJ2-5, with 11 bases matching TRBD1. The CDR3 has 17 amino acids. The germline V gene encodes CDR1 MGHDK and CDR2 SYGVNS. With V trimmed by 8 bases and J by 4 bases, 15 bases remained unmatched. The CDR3 coding sequence is TGTGCCAGCGCGGGGAGGGGACAGGGGGATTTGGGAGAGACCCAGTACTTC. It specifies CASAGRGQGDLGETQYF.

This clonotype appeared many times. This chain uses TRBV20-1 with TRBJ2-1; D is perhaps TRBD2 (6 bases). The CDR3 extends over 13 amino acids. Trimming pared 3 bases from V and 6 bases from J, leaving 12 bases between. Germline CDR1 and CDR2: DFQATT and SNEGSKA (reference sequence). CDR3 sequence reads: CSASGSSPNEQFF. DNA for the CDR3: TGCAGTGCTAGCGGGAGTTCCCCCAATGAGCAGTTCTTC.